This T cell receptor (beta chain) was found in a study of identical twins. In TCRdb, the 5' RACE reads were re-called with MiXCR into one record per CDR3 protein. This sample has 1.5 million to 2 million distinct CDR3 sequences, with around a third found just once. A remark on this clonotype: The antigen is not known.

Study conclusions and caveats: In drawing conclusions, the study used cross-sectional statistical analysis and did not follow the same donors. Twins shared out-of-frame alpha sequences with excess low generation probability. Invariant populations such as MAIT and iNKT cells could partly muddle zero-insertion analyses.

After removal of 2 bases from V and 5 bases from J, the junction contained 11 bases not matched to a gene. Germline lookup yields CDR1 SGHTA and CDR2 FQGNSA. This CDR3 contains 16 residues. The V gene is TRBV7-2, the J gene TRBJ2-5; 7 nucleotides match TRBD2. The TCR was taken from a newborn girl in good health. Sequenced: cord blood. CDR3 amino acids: CASSLFSAGVGETQYF. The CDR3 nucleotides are TGTGCCAGCAGCTTATTTTCTGCGGGAGTAGGGGAGACCCAGTACTTC. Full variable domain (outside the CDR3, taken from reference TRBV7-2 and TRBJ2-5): GAGVSQSPSNKVTEKGKDVELRCDPISGHTALYWYRQSLGQGLEFLIYFQGNSAPDKSGLPSDRFSAERTGGSVSTLTIQRTQQEDSAVYLCASSLFSAGVGETQYFGPGTRLLVL.